This T cell receptor (beta chain) stems from a study of CD8+ T cells in alopecia areata. The CDR3 runs to 13 residues. CDR1 and CDR2 (germline): ENHRY, SYGVKD. Trimming took off 3 bases at V and 2 bases at J, with 6 bases between the two ends. cDNA prepared by RNA extraction and subsequent reverse transcription served as the template for sequencing. The table came from immunoSEQ multiplex PCR; TCRdb's copy has only in-frame clones and leaves some out. The data contain approximately 99,000 clones, approximately 63% of them singletons. Turning to this clone: In the same sample, other DNA sequences code for this CDR3.

This clonotype was obtained from a human donor in good health. The chain links TRBV10-3 to TRBJ2-3; unclear D gene. The sample comprised CD8+ T cells sorted from blood. The CDR3 reads CAISDPPTDTQYF. The CDR3 DNA follows: TGTGCCATCAGTGACCCTCCCACAGATACGCAGTATTTT.